A selection of T cell receptor beta chains follows, all from one sample in a study of Ad26.COV2.S vaccination and SARS-CoV-2 variants. Clones were sequenced by immunoSEQ multiplex PCR, and TCRdb holds only the in-frame ones, with some missing. The top ten clones hold 1.5% of a sample with hundreds of thousands of clones, 80% to 90% of them seen once. The source material was peripheral blood, sampled in a trial of Ad26.COV2.S vaccine versus placebo. All receptors come from a person between 18 and 65 years old who received the Ad26.COV2.S COVID-19 vaccine or a placebo. Both conserved end residues are part of each CDR3. A D gene is named only where the DNA matches it firmly. The size field is filled for only some rows; it gives once, few, many or a size class.

v_gene	j_gene	d_gene	abundance	CDR3nt	CDR3aa
TRBV5-1	TRBJ2-7	.	.	TGCGCCAGCGCAACAGGAGGGGCCGACGAGCAGTACTTC	CASATGGADEQYF
TRBV5-1	TRBJ2-1	TRBD2	.	TGCGCCAGCAGCACCTTCACTAGCGGCACCTACAATGAGCAGTTCTTC	CASSTFTSGTYNEQFF
TRBV11-1	TRBJ2-7	.	few	TGTGCCAGCAGCTCTGGGACGGGACCCTACGAGCAGTACTTC	CASSSGTGPYEQYF
TRBV27	TRBJ1-5	.	few	TGTGCCAGCAGTTTTGACAGTACAAATCAGCCCCAGCATTTT	CASSFDSTNQPQHF
TRBV25-1	TRBJ2-1	TRBD2	.	TGTGCCAGCAGTGGAGGGACTAGCGACAACTACAATGAGCAGTTCTTC	CASSGGTSDNYNEQFF
TRBV11-3	TRBJ2-7	TRBD1	.	TGTGCCAGCAGCTCTCGACAGGGGGCCTCCTACGAGCAGTACTTC	CASSSRQGASYEQYF
TRBV3-1/TRBV3-2	TRBJ2-5	.	once	TGTGCCAGCAGCGGGGGGAGAGAGACCCAGTACTTC	CASSGGRETQYF
TRBV7-8	TRBJ2-1	TRBD2	.	TGTGCCAGCAGCTTAGCACTAGCGGAATACAATGAGCAGTTCTTC	CASSLALAEYNEQFF
TRBV23-1	TRBJ1-3	.	.	TGCGCCAGCATCCGAGGGCCCGGCCCAGGAAACACCATATATTTT	CASIRGPGPGNTIYF
TRBV6-6	TRBJ1-6	TRBD1	.	TGTGCCAGCAGACCGGGACAGGGGGATTCACCCCTCCACTTT	CASRPGQGDSPLHF
TRBV19	TRBJ2-1	TRBD1	once	TGTGCCAGTAGTATATTGGGGACAGGGGTTAATGAGCAGTTCTTC	CASSILGTGVNEQFF
TRBV19	TRBJ1-6	TRBD1	.	TGTGCCAGTAGTACCCCCGGGACAGGGTCACCCCTCCACTTT	CASSTPGTGSPLHF
TRBV21-1	TRBJ2-1	.	.	TGTGCCAGCCGGGTATTTAAGAGCGGGGGGGCCCACTACTCCTACAATGAGCAGTTCTTC	CASRVFKSGGAHYSYNEQFF
TRBV6-5	TRBJ1-6	.	.	TGTGCCAGCAAGGACGGCAACAATTCACCCCTCCACTTT	CASKDGNNSPLHF
TRBV5-8	TRBJ2-7	.	.	TGTGCCAGCAGCCCGCTGGGCCGCTCCTACGAGCAGTACTTC	CASSPLGRSYEQYF
TRBV15	TRBJ2-4	TRBD1	.	TGTGCCACCAGCAAGAGGGACAGGCCCGAAGGAAACATTCAGTACTTC	CATSKRDRPEGNIQYF
TRBV25-1	TRBJ2-1	TRBD2	.	TGTGCCAGCAGTGACCCCCGACTAGCGGGGTACAATGAGCAGTTCTTC	CASSDPRLAGYNEQFF
TRBV11-1	TRBJ1-1	.	.	TGTGCCAGCAGCTTCGTTAGGAGGGCTGAAGCTTTCTTT	CASSFVRRAEAFF
TRBV24-1	TRBJ2-3	.	.	TGTGCCCACCTCGGGGGTGACGCAGATACGCAGTATTTT	CAHLGGDADTQYF